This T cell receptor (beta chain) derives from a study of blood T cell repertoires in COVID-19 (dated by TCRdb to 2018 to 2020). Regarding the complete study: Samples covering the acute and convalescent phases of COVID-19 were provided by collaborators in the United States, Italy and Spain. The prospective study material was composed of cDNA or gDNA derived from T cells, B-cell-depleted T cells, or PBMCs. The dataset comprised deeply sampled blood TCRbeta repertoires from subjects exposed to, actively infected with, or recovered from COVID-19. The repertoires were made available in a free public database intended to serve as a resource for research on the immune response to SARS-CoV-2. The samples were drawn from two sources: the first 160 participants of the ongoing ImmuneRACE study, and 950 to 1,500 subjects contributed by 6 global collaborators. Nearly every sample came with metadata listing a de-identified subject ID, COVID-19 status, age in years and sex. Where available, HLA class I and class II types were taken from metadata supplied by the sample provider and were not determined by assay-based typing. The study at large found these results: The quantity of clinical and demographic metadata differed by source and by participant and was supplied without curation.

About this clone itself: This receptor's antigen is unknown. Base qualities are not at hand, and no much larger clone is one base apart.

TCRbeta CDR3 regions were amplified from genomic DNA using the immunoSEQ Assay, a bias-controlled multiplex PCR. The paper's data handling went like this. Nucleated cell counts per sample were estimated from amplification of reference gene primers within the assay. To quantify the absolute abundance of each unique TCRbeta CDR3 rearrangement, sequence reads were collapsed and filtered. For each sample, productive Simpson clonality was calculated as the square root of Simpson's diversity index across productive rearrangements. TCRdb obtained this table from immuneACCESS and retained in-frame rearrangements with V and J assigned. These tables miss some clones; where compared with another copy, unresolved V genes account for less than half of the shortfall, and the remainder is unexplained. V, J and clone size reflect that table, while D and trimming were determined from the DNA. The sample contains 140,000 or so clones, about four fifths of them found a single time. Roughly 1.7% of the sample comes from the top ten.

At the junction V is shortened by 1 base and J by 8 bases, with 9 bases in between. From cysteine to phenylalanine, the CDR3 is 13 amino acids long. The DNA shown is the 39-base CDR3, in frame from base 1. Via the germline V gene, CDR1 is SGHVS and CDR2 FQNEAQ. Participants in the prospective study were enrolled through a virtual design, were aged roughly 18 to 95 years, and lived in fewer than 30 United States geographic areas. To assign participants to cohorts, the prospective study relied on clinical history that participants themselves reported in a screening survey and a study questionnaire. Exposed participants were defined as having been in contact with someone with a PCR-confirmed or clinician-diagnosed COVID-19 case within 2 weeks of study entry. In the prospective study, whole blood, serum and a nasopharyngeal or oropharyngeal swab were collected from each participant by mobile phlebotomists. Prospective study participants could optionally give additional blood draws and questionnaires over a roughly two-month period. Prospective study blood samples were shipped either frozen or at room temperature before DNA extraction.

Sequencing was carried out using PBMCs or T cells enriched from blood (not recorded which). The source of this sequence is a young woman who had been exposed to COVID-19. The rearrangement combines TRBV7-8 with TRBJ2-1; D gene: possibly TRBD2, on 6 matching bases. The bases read TGTGCCAGCAGCTTAGGGCGGGGCGATGAGCAGTTCTTC. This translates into CASSLGRGDEQFF.